This T cell receptor (beta chain) comes out of a study of blood T cell repertoires in COVID-19. The Seattle patients joined while their infection was active and were tracked longitudinally afterward. The V end was cut by 1 base, the J end by 2 bases, with 6 bases between. The CDR3 runs 14 residues. CDR1 SGHAT and CDR2 FQNNGV come from the germline V gene. Source study methods: Nucleated cell counts were estimated from reference gene primer amplification. This table comes from immunoSEQ multiplex PCR, and its TCRdb copy is limited to in-frame clones, with some not included. That table is the source of V, J and clone size, and D and trimming were worked out from the DNA. This table has some 200,000 clones, about 95% appearing once.

The rearrangement uses TRBV11-2 and TRBJ2-1; D gene ambiguous. The clonotype originates from a man aged 30 to 39 with COVID-19, enrolled during active disease. The material sequenced was peripheral blood. CDR3 DNA sequence: TGTGCCAGCAGCTTAGCAGGCCCCTACAATGAGCAGTTCTTC. Protein sequence: CASSLAGPYNEQFF.